One and the same sample provided the 30 T cell receptor beta chains below, sequenced in a study of CD8+CD57+ T cells in acquired aplastic anemia. Patients selected for sequencing had displayed CD8+CD57+ cell expansion by flow cytometry. Profiling of TCR beta VDJ combinations and CDR3 sequences used genomic DNA as template. MiXCR, applied by TCRdb to the reads, yields one record per CDR3 protein. The sample includes approximately 250,000 distinct CDR3 sequences, approximately 82% of them seen just once. Sequences were obtained from sorted CD4+, CD8+, or CD8+CD57+ T cells (not recorded which) from PBMCs. All receptors come from a human donor with aplastic anemia.

The rearrangement joins TRBV7-3 to TRBJ2-3; tentative D call: TRBD1 (5 bases). This CDR3 comprises 14 residues. Trimming cost V 2 bases and J 15 bases, with 21 bases left between them. Germline-derived CDR1 and CDR2 are SGHTA and FQGTGA. The CDR3 spells CASSLAKGAYKNYF. CDR3 bases: TGTGCCAGCAGCTTAGCGAAAGGGGCCTATAAGAATTATTTT.

This clonotype occurred many times. This rearrangement joins TRBV27 to TRBJ1-2; the D is unclear. Germline values: CDR1 MNHEY, CDR2 SMNVEV (reference sequence). Trimming cost V 3 bases and J 5 bases, with 22 bases left between them. The CDR3 is made up of 17 amino acids. The CDR3, as DNA: TGTGCCAGCAGTTTTGGAAAAGGGTCCTCTTACCGATATGGCTACACCTTC. The encoded protein is CASSFGKGSSYRYGYTF.

This rearrangement joins TRBV9 to TRBJ2-7; possibly TRBD1 for D (5 bases). Trimming stripped 0 bases from V and 6 bases from J, with 19 bases between. Germline CDR1 SGDLS, CDR2 YYNGEE. The CDR3 covers 16 residues. The CDR3 bases are TGTGCCAGCAGCGTAGCTGGACACACGACATACTCCGAGCAGTACTTC. As protein: CASSVAGHTTYSEQYF. Based on the CDR3 plus reference TRBV9 and TRBJ2-7, the full variable domain is DSGVTQTPKHLITATGQRVTLRCSPRSGDLSVYWYQQSLDQGLQFLIQYYNGEERAKGNILERFSAQQFPDLHSELNLSSLELGDSALYFCASSVAGHTTYSEQYFGPGTRLTVT.

The sample holds one count of this clonotype. The chain employs TRBV15 and TRBJ1-2; D not resolved. The CDR3 has 12 amino acids. Trimming pared 1 base from V and 8 bases from J, leaving 8 bases between. In germline, CDR1 is LNHNV, CDR2 YYDKDF (reference sequence). CDR3: CATSRAGGGYTF. CDR3 DNA: TGTGCCACCAGCAGAGCGGGAGGCGGCTACACCTTC.

This clonotype was observed a few times. Given the absence of the conserved phenylalanine or tryptophan at the CDR3 end, a read error is likely. Because the CDR3's place on the DNA is in doubt, the DNA is left out and the CDR3 is given as listed by TCRdb. The V call is TRBV7-9, the J call TRBJ2-3; TRBD1 was called by the table and not checked on the DNA. Germline assignment: CDR1 SEHNR and CDR2 FQNEAQ (reference sequence). 13 amino acids form the CDR3, both terminal residues included. CDR3 sequence: CASSLVPGEPYFG.

Points on this clonotype: It is likely a read error, because the conserved phenylalanine at the end of the CDR3 is missing. It is unclear where the CDR3 begins or ends on the DNA, so no DNA is shown, and the CDR3 is as TCRdb lists it. The rearrangement joins TRBV2 to TRBJ2-5; the table names TRBD1, a call not compared with the DNA. Per the germline V gene, CDR1 is SNHLY and CDR2 is FYNNEI. Both ends counted, the CDR3 spans 15 residues. This CDR3 reads CASGDGGRNTQSFDP.

As regards this clonotype: The CDR3 does not end in the conserved phenylalanine or tryptophan, so this is likely a read error. The DNA is omitted, as the CDR3 cannot be located on it reliably, and the CDR3 follows TCRdb's listing. The J gene is TRBJ1-2, the V gene TRBV2; the tabulated D call, TRBD1, remains unverified against the DNA. Termini included, the CDR3 measures 16 amino acids. Germline V gene lookup returns CDR1 SNHLY and CDR2 FYNNEI. This CDR3 reads CASSGVGGANADAFFV.

About this clonotype: An end of the junction does not agree with germline; a read error may underlie this. This chain joins TRBV7-2 and TRBJ2-5; a possible D gene is TRBD2 (6 bases). The germline gives CDR1 SGHTA, CDR2 FQGNSA. There are 14 residues in the CDR3. CDR3 sequence reads: CASSLASERGNTHF. For the CDR3, the DNA is TGTGCCAGCAGCTTAGCTAGCGAGCGCGGGAATACGCACTTC.

This clonotype was seen ten or more times. This chain joins TRBV15 and TRBJ2-1; perhaps TRBD1 as D (7 bases). The germline V and J ends were trimmed by 3 bases and 8 bases, with 23 bases remaining between them. The CDR3 has 17 residues. Germline CDR1 is LNHNV and CDR2 is YYDKDF (reference sequence). The CDR3 nucleotides read TGTGCCACCAGCAGCCAGGGGGGCGGAAACGGTCAGGATGAGCAGTTCTTC. Protein: CATSSQGGGNGQDEQFF.

V is TRBV19 and J is TRBJ2-7, with 7 positions matching TRBD2. The CDR3 contains 16 residues. CDR1 and CDR2 (germline): LNHDA, SQIVND (reference sequence). The junction had 7 bases not matched to a gene; V was cut back by 0 bases and J by 2 bases. CDR3 protein: CASSIDRLAAAYEQYF. The CDR3 nucleotides are TGTGCCAGTAGTATAGATCGGCTAGCGGCAGCCTACGAGCAGTACTTC.

This clonotype has a single count. The junction and the germline gene differ at one end; a read error may be behind it. The J gene is TRBJ1-1, the V gene TRBV2; D may be TRBD1 (6 bases). The V gene's germline CDR1 is SNHLY and CDR2 FYNNEI. CDR3 length equals 13 residues. This CDR3 is CASGDGGTNTPFF. The CDR3 nucleotides are TGTGCCAGCGGGGACGGGGGCACCAATACGCCTTTTTTT.

A few counts support this clonotype. The V gene is TRBV7-9, the J gene TRBJ2-1, with 11 positions matching TRBD1. Germline V gene sequence: CDR1 SEHNR, CDR2 FQNEAQ (reference sequence). The V and J ends lost 11 bases and 7 bases, in that order; junction bases with no gene match: 4. This CDR3 has 12 residues. The CDR3 loop reads CAGQGAGNEQFF. The CDR3 DNA reads TGTGCCGGACAGGGGGCTGGAAATGAGCAGTTCTTC. Combining the CDR3 with reference TRBV7-9 and TRBJ2-1 gives the whole variable domain DTGVSQNPRHKITKRGQNVTFRCDPISEHNRLYWYRQTLGQGPEFLTYFQNEAQLEKSRLLSDRFSAERPKGSFSTLEIQRTEQGDSAMYLCAGQGAGNEQFFGPGTRLTVL.

A note on this clonotype: In this CDR3 the conserved last residue, phenylalanine or tryptophan, is missing, so a read error is likely. V gene TRBV7-2 combines with J gene TRBJ2-1; the D gene could be TRBD1 or TRBD2 (6 bases each). The CDR3 runs 13 residues. The germline V gene encodes CDR1 SGHTA and CDR2 FQGNSA. Trimming removed 5 bases at V and 10 bases at J, with 15 bases between. CDR3 sequence reads: CASSDGGHHEQFY. DNA of the CDR3: TGTGCCAGCAGCGATGGGGGGCACCACGAGCAGTTCTAC.

The chain uses TRBV19 and TRBJ2-5; 8 positions agree with TRBD2. The assigned J gene may be wrong: the sequence end matches TRBJ2-1 better. Germline V gene lookup returns CDR1 LNHDA and CDR2 SQIVND (reference sequence). The CDR3 has 15 residues. CDR3 coding DNA: TGTGCCAGTAGCATAACTAGCGGAACAAACGAGGCCCAGTTCTTC. It codes for CASSITSGTNEAQFF.

Worth noting for this clonotype: The CDR3 carries no conserved terminal phenylalanine or tryptophan, so it likely arises from a read error. The DNA is left out, because the CDR3 cannot be placed on it with certainty; the CDR3 is given as TCRdb lists it. V usage is TRBV7-3 and J usage is TRBJ2-7. Germline CDR1 and CDR2: SGHTA and FQGTGA. From its first to its last residue, the CDR3 has 13 amino acids. The CDR3 loop is CASRRQPNGVEHL.

Note on this clonotype: The DNA is left out, because the CDR3 cannot be placed on it with certainty; the CDR3 is given as TCRdb lists it. The CDR3 reads CASSHRGAEQQYVVLTF. The V and J genes are TRBV7-2 and TRBJ2-6; the table names TRBD1, a call not compared with the DNA. The CDR3 is 17 amino acids long, termini counted. CDR1 is SGHTA and CDR2 is FQGNSA in the germline V gene.

A note on this clonotype: Relative to the germline gene, one junction end is altered; a read error may explain this. This chain links TRBV7-8 with TRBJ1-5, with D tentatively TRBD1 (6 bases). CDR1 and CDR2 (germline): SGHVS, FQNEAQ. The CDR3 loop spans 16 amino acids. For the CDR3, the DNA is TGCGCCAGCAGCCAAGTCGAGGGGGTAAGTAATCAGCCCCAGCATTTT. Protein sequence: CASSQVEGVSNQPQHF.

V is TRBV20-1 and J is TRBJ1-5; 8 bases are shared with TRBD1. The J segment lost 0 bases and the V segment lost 5 bases, leaving 18 bases of the junction unmatched. Germline CDR1 reads DFQATT; CDR2 reads SNEGSKA (reference sequence). The CDR3 totals 19 residues. The CDR3 bases are TGCAGTGCTCGCCGCCCCGGGACAGGTAGGGCATATAGCAATCAGCCCCAGCATTTT. Translating gives CSARRPGTGRAYSNQPQHF.

The chain combines TRBV7-2 with TRBJ1-4, with D possibly matching TRBD1 (5 bases). Trimming removed 3 bases from V and 11 bases from J, with 22 bases in between. The CDR3 has 16 amino acids. Germline V lookup: CDR1 SGHTA, CDR2 FQGNSA. The CDR3 DNA follows: TGTGCCAGCAGCTTTAAAAGAAGCGGGGGGAGCGATAAACTGTTTTTT. This codes for CASSFKRSGGSDKLFF.

This rearrangement joins TRBV24-1 to TRBJ1-2, with a possible D match to TRBD1 (5 bases). Trimming cost V 11 bases and J 5 bases, with 17 bases left between them. There are 13 residues in the CDR3. The germline CDR1 and CDR2 sequences are KGHDR and SFDVKD. The DNA for the CDR3 is TGTGCCAGCAGCAGACAGCCAGAGTATGGCTACACCTTC. As protein: CASSRQPEYGYTF.

A remark on this clonotype: Given the absence of the conserved phenylalanine or tryptophan at the CDR3 end, a read error is likely. The DNA is left out, because the CDR3 cannot be placed on it with certainty; the CDR3 is given as TCRdb lists it. CDR3 protein: CASSDGVMRKQPL. The chain uses TRBV9 and TRBJ2-1. In germline, CDR1 is SGDLS, CDR2 YYNGEE. The CDR3 length equals 13 residues, ends included.

The chain is built from TRBV11-2 and TRBJ2-1; D is undetermined. With 1 base removed from V and 2 bases from J, the gap between germline ends came to 9 bases. This CDR3 contains 15 residues. Per the germline V gene, CDR1 is SGHAT and CDR2 is FQNNGV. This CDR3 is CASSLADAAYNEQFF. CDR3 coding DNA: TGTGCCAGCAGCTTAGCCGACGCGGCCTACAATGAGCAGTTCTTC.

This clonotype was observed many times. The chain links TRBV5-6 to TRBJ1-2, with D unresolved. With 2 bases removed from V and 1 base from J, the gap between germline ends came to 9 bases. Germline assignment: CDR1 SGHDT and CDR2 YYEEEE. This CDR3 contains 14 residues. Here the CDR3 reads CASSFPGDNYGYTF. CDR3 DNA: TGTGCCAGCAGCTTCCCGGGAGATAACTATGGCTACACCTTC.

Concerning this clonotype itself: A read error may produce the germline difference seen at one junction end. This sequence joins TRBV19 and TRBJ1-6; D may be TRBD1 (5 bases). Germline V CDR1 and CDR2: LNHDA, SQIVND (reference sequence). This CDR3 is 16 amino acids long. CDR3 sequence: CASSMGEGGYNSPFYF. CDR3 DNA sequence: TGTGCCAGCAGCATGGGGGAGGGCGGCTATAATTCACCCTTCTACTTT.

The genes are TRBV6-1 and TRBJ2-7, with 8 bases fitting TRBD1. V lost 4 bases, J lost 5 bases, and 13 bases stayed unmatched. Germline CDR1 MNHNS, CDR2 SASEGT. The CDR3 loop spans 16 amino acids. CDR3 sequence (DNA): TGTGCCAGCAGTGCCGTCGACTGGACAGGGATCCACGAGCAGTACTTC. This translates into CASSAVDWTGIHEQYF.

On this clonotype: The missing conserved phenylalanine or tryptophan at the end of this CDR3 makes a read error likely. Because the CDR3's place on the DNA is in doubt, the DNA is left out and the CDR3 is given as listed by TCRdb. The V call is TRBV9, the J call TRBJ2-1; TRBD1, the table's D call, lacks a check against the DNA. Germline loops: CDR1 SGDLS, CDR2 YYNGEE. The CDR3 is made up of 13 amino acids, end residues included. This chain's CDR3 is CASGTGGEKLHFV.

This clonotype was recorded only once. Its ends do not fully match the called genes, so a read error is possible. The V and J genes are TRBV2 and TRBJ2-3; tentatively, D is TRBD2 (5 bases). CDR1 and CDR2 from the germline V gene are SNHLY and FYNNEI. This CDR3 is 14 amino acids long. The CDR3 here is CASSLSGGPNTEAF. CDR3 in DNA: TGTGCCAGCAGTTTAAGCGGAGGTCCCAACACGGAAGCTTTT. The variable domain in full, with the rest retrieved from reference TRBV2 and TRBJ2-3, is EPEVTQTPSHQVTQMGQEVILRCVPISNHLYFYWYRQILGQKVEFLVSFYNNEISEKSEIFDDQFSVERPDGSNFTLKIRSTKLEDSAMYFCASSLSGGPNTEAFGPGTRLTVL.

The J gene is TRBJ1-2, the V gene TRBV7-3; D is unresolved. The germline CDR1 and CDR2 sequences are SGHTA and FQGTGA. This CDR3 has 15 residues. V lost 9 bases and J 0 bases, leaving 17 bases between the germline ends. The DNA of the CDR3 is TGTGCCAGTAGTTACTTGACAAAGTCTAACTATGGCTACACCTTC. It yields the protein CASSYLTKSNYGYTF.

This chain uses TRBV10-3 with TRBJ1-2; D gene unclear. The germline V and J ends were trimmed by 6 bases and 0 bases, with 11 bases remaining between them. The CDR3 has 14 amino acids. Looked up from germline, CDR1 is ENHRY and CDR2 is SYGVKD. This chain's CDR3 is CAISPGLANYGYTF. The DNA of the CDR3 is TGTGCCATCAGCCCAGGCCTAGCTAACTATGGCTACACCTTC.

The CDR3 region has the DNA TGTGCCAGTAGTAGGCAGGGAGGGCTGTTTTTT. This codes for CASSRQGGLFF. This chain uses TRBV19 with TRBJ2-2; weak D call: TRBD2 (6 bases). V was pared by 4 bases and J by 13 bases, with 10 bases between. The CDR3 contains 11 residues. Germline V gives CDR1 LNHDA, CDR2 SQIVND (reference sequence).